The 26 T cell receptor beta chains presented below share a single source sample, sequenced in a study of T-cell memory formation after mild COVID-19. TCRdb redid the calling of the 5' RACE reads with MiXCR, one entry per CDR3 protein. The table records about 340,000 distinct CDR3 sequences, roughly an eighth of them present only once. Source material: PBMCs or a T cell subset sorted from them (not recorded which). The receptors originated from a young man who had mild COVID-19 (a few samples of this study predate the infection). Cell type and time point are not known.

This rearrangement joins TRBV28 to TRBJ1-1; no clear D gene. The CDR3 runs 11 residues. The V gene lost 2 bases and the J gene lost 11 bases, with 9 bases spanning the gap. Germline V gives CDR1 MDHEN, CDR2 SYDVKM. The CDR3 nucleotides read TGTGCCAGCAGTTTAAGGATGGTGGCTTTCTTT. Translation gives CASSLRMVAFF.

This clonotype was found a few times. The J gene is TRBJ2-2, the V gene TRBV7-9; D is perhaps TRBD2 (5 bases). The ends were cut back, 5 bases at V and 6 bases at J, with 10 bases in the middle. Per germline, CDR1 SEHNR and CDR2 FQNEAQ (reference sequence). The CDR3 consists of 13 residues. CDR3 loop: CASSVGVAGELFF. CDR3 in DNA: TGTGCCAGCAGCGTCGGGGTAGCCGGGGAGCTGTTTTTT.

This clonotype has just a few counts. This chain uses TRBV20-1 with TRBJ1-2; D remains unclear. Trimming stripped 3 bases from V and 8 bases from J, with 16 bases between. Looked up from germline, CDR1 is DFQATT and CDR2 is SNEGSKA (reference sequence). The CDR3 runs to 13 residues. The CDR3 reads CSASTPSGRGYTF. The CDR3 DNA reads as TGCAGTGCTAGTACCCCGTCAGGCCGGGGCTACACCTTC.

This clonotype was observed at least ten times. The chain is built from TRBV7-9 and TRBJ2-5; D gene uncertain. V was cut by 0 bases and J by 4 bases, with 9 bases left in between. The CDR3 consists of 14 residues. Germline CDR1 and CDR2: SEHNR and FQNEAQ (reference sequence). CDR3 loop: CASSLAQAGETQYF. CDR3 bases: TGTGCCAGCAGCTTAGCGCAGGCTGGAGAGACCCAGTACTTC.

The table lists this clonotype with many counts. The CDR3 is CASSPVSGPHWETQYF. CDR3 nucleotide sequence: TGTGCCAGCAGCCCCGTTTCCGGACCCCATTGGGAGACCCAGTACTTC. The genes are TRBV3-1 and TRBJ2-5; D is undetermined. This CDR3 spans 16 amino acids. V was clipped by 4 bases and J by 5 bases, with 20 bases between them. CDR1 and CDR2 from the germline V gene are LGHDT and YNNKEL (reference sequence).

The table lists this clonotype with a few counts. The V gene is TRBV5-1, the J gene TRBJ1-2, with 7 bases matching TRBD1. After removal of 4 bases from V and 0 bases from J, the junction contained 6 bases not matched to a gene. The CDR3 is 15 amino acids. Germline V CDR1 and CDR2: SGHRS, YFSETQ. The CDR3: CASSTGTVSNYGYTF. The DNA for the CDR3 is TGCGCCAGCAGCACCGGGACAGTCTCTAACTATGGCTACACCTTC. Using reference TRBV5-1 and TRBJ1-2 for the parts outside the CDR3, the full variable domain is KAGVTQTPRYLIKTRGQQVTLSCSPISGHRSVSWYQQTPGQGLQFLFEYFSETQRNKGNFPGRFSGRQFSNSRSEMNVSTLELGDSALYLCASSTGTVSNYGYTFGSGTRLTVV.

This clonotype was seen repeatedly, ten times or more. The chain couples TRBV20-1 to TRBJ2-5; D gene ambiguous. The CDR3 totals 11 residues. Germline V gives CDR1 DFQATT, CDR2 SNEGSKA (reference sequence). The V gene lost 3 bases and the J gene lost 2 bases, with 4 bases spanning the gap. Here the CDR3 reads CSARGQETQYF. The CDR3 bases are TGCAGTGCTAGGGGGCAAGAGACCCAGTACTTC.

This chain uses TRBV6-2 or TRBV6-3 with TRBJ2-2; D is unresolved. The CDR3 totals 14 residues. CDR1 is MNHEY and CDR2 is SVGEGT in the germline V gene. Deletions cut 8 bases from V and 1 base from J, with 11 bases between. The DNA for the CDR3 is TGTGCCAGCTTCCACCACCGGAACACCGGGGAGCTGTTTTTT. This codes for CASFHHRNTGELFF.

The rearrangement links TRBV5-1 to TRBJ2-1; D could derive from TRBD1 or TRBD2 (7 bases each). Germline V CDR1 and CDR2: SGHRS, YFSETQ. V lost 3 bases, J lost 0 bases, and 13 bases lay in between. The CDR3 runs 16 residues. The CDR3 sequence: CASSWEGQSSYNEQFF. The CDR3 coding sequence is TGCGCCAGCAGCTGGGAGGGACAGAGCTCCTACAATGAGCAGTTCTTC. The complete variable domain, with remaining parts taken from reference TRBV5-1 and TRBJ2-1, reads KAGVTQTPRYLIKTRGQQVTLSCSPISGHRSVSWYQQTPGQGLQFLFEYFSETQRNKGNFPGRFSGRQFSNSRSEMNVSTLELGDSALYLCASSWEGQSSYNEQFFGPGTRLTVL.

The chain couples TRBV11-2 to TRBJ1-1; D is unresolved. Germline V lookup: CDR1 SGHAT, CDR2 FQNNGV. The CDR3 has 14 residues. Trimming took 3 bases from V and 1 from J, leaving 9 bases between them. CDR3 nucleotides: TGTGCCAGCAGCTTCTACGGATCGAACACTGAAGCTTTCTTT. Translating gives CASSFYGSNTEAFF.

This clonotype has just a few counts. The chain links TRBV5-4 to TRBJ1-2; D uncertain. The V gene lost 1 base and the J gene lost 5 bases, with 12 bases spanning the gap. The CDR3 spans 14 residues. Germline values: CDR1 SGHNT, CDR2 YYREEE (reference sequence). The CDR3 region has the DNA TGTGCCAGCAGCTTGATCGGGGATCGGTATGGCTACACCTTC. It encodes CASSLIGDRYGYTF.

With regard to this clonotype: Lacking the conserved final phenylalanine or tryptophan, this CDR3 likely reflects a read error. CDR3: CASSQDASMRLETQYY. As DNA, the CDR3 is TGCGCCAGCAGCCAAGATGCAAGTATGAGACTAGAGACCCAGTACTAC. This chain joins TRBV4-3 and TRBJ2-5; no reliable D call. Trimming removed 0 bases from V and 4 bases from J, with 15 bases in between. The germline CDR1 and CDR2 sequences are LGHNA and YSLEER. CDR3 length: 16 residues.

J is TRBJ1-4 and V is TRBV18, with TRBD1 matching over 9 bases. Germline V gene lookup returns CDR1 KGHSH and CDR2 LQKENI. With V trimmed by 0 bases and J by 7 bases, 6 bases remained unmatched. The CDR3 contains 16 residues. The CDR3 DNA reads as TGTGCCAGCTCACCACCGAGGGGACAGGGAGTTGAAAAACTGTTTTTT. Protein: CASSPPRGQGVEKLFF.

This clonotype was recorded many times. This CDR3 fails to terminate in the conserved phenylalanine or tryptophan, so it likely reflects a read error. The DNA is left out, because the CDR3 cannot be placed on it with certainty; the CDR3 is given as TCRdb lists it. The chain is built from TRBV5-1 and TRBJ2-3; the listed D gene, TRBD2, was not tested against the DNA. The CDR3 adds up to 12 amino acids, both ends counted. CDR1 is SGHRS and CDR2 is YFSETQ in the germline V gene. CDR3 residues: CASSLDGGLADI.

This clonotype was counted a few times. J is TRBJ2-7 and V is TRBV25-1; the D gene could be TRBD1 or TRBD2 (5 bases each). The germline V gene encodes CDR1 MGHDK and CDR2 SYGVNS. This CDR3 is 14 amino acids long. V shed 3 bases and J shed 1 base, with 10 bases lying between them. The CDR3 nucleotides are TGTGCCAGCAGTGATCAGGGAGTGTCCTACGAGCAGTACTTC. It translates to CASSDQGVSYEQYF.

The CDR3 reads CASSVEAVGPGELFF. DNA of the CDR3: TGTGCCAGCAGCGTAGAAGCTGTCGGGCCCGGGGAGCTGTTTTTT. J is TRBJ2-2 and V is TRBV9; D is unresolved. CDR1 is SGDLS, CDR2 YYNGEE, per germline. Trimming stripped 0 bases from V and 6 bases from J, with 12 bases between. The CDR3 runs 15 residues.

The chain has TRBV6-2 or TRBV6-3 and TRBJ1-5; D is possibly TRBD1 (5 bases). Trimming shortened V by 7 bases and J by 7 bases, and 20 bases separated the two germline ends. The CDR3 runs 15 residues. From germline, CDR1 is MNHEY and CDR2 SVGEGT. Written as DNA, the CDR3 is TGTGCCAGCACTTTAAGGGGACGCTACGACCAGCCCCAGCATTTT. Protein sequence: CASTLRGRYDQPQHF.

This clonotype showed up just a few times. The chain uses TRBV7-2 and TRBJ1-4; D is possibly TRBD1 (5 bases). Germline-derived CDR1 and CDR2 are SGHTA and FQGNSA. The CDR3 covers 14 residues. The V end lost 5 bases, the J end lost 8 bases, and 15 bases lay between the germline ends. Here the CDR3 reads CASSLDNWEEKLFF. In DNA form, the CDR3 reads TGTGCCAGCAGCCTGGACAACTGGGAGGAAAAACTGTTTTTT.

The chain carries TRBV27 and TRBJ1-3; D is ambiguous. With 5 bases removed from V and 0 bases from J, the gap between germline ends came to 20 bases. Per the germline V gene, CDR1 is MNHEY and CDR2 is SMNVEV (reference sequence). This CDR3 region has 18 residues. Here the CDR3 reads CASSPEPLAESSGNTIYF. The CDR3 region has the DNA TGTGCCAGCAGTCCTGAACCCTTGGCGGAGAGCTCTGGAAACACCATATATTTT.

This clonotype came up many times. The genes are TRBV7-9 and TRBJ2-5; D gene uncertain. Deletions cut 1 base from V and 4 bases from J, with 7 bases between. This CDR3 comprises 13 residues. The germline CDR1 and CDR2 sequences are SEHNR and FQNEAQ (reference sequence). DNA of the CDR3: TGTGCCAGCAGCTTAGAGACGGGAGAGACCCAGTACTTC. Translation gives CASSLETGETQYF.

This clonotype was observed many times. The chain recombines TRBV7-8 with TRBJ2-5; TRBD1 matches at 11 bases. The germline V gene encodes CDR1 SGHVS and CDR2 FQNEAQ. The CDR3 consists of 16 residues. V trimming: 3 bases; J trimming: 2 bases; junction bases outside the gene matches: 5. The CDR3 here is CASSLMGQGGQETQYF. The CDR3 coding sequence is TGTGCCAGCAGCTTGATGGGACAGGGGGGACAAGAGACCCAGTACTTC. Based on the CDR3 plus reference TRBV7-8 and TRBJ2-5, the full variable domain is GAGVSQSPRYKVAKRGQDVALRCDPISGHVSLFWYQQALGQGPEFLTYFQNEAQLDKSGLPSDRFFAERPEGSVSTLKIQRTQQEDSAVYLCASSLMGQGGQETQYFGPGTRLLVL.

The chain recombines TRBV5-1 with TRBJ2-4, with 8 positions matching TRBD1. J lost 7 bases, V lost 4 bases, and 4 bases had no gene match. Germline V lookup: CDR1 SGHRS, CDR2 YFSETQ. This CDR3 contains 13 residues. The CDR3 loop reads CASSQDRENIQYF. The DNA for the CDR3 is TGCGCCAGCAGCCAGGACAGGGAGAACATTCAGTACTTC.

The CDR3 sequence: CASSLLAGGPGNTQYF. The CDR3 coding sequence is TGTGCCAGCAGTCTACTAGCGGGGGGGCCGGGAAATACGCAGTATTTT. The V call is TRBV12-3 or TRBV12-4, the J call TRBJ2-3; 13 bases match TRBD2. The CDR3 has 16 residues. With 5 bases clipped from V and 7 bases from J, the junction kept 9 bases outside the gene matches.

The genes are TRBV7-9 and TRBJ2-7; 10 nucleotides match TRBD1. With 5 bases clipped from V and 0 bases from J, the junction kept 7 bases outside the gene matches. The CDR3 runs 16 residues. Germline lookup yields CDR1 SEHNR and CDR2 FQNEAQ (reference sequence). The CDR3 region has the DNA TGTGCCAGCAGCGACCCCGGGACAGGGGTCTCCTACGAGCAGTACTTC. Translation: CASSDPGTGVSYEQYF. The full variable domain, its missing parts supplied by reference TRBV7-9 and TRBJ2-7, is DTGVSQNPRHKITKRGQNVTFRCDPISEHNRLYWYRQTLGQGPEFLTYFQNEAQLEKSRLLSDRFSAERPKGSFSTLEIQRTEQGDSAMYLCASSDPGTGVSYEQYFGPGTRLTVT.

The genes are TRBV5-4 and TRBJ2-3; D call uncertain. The CDR3 consists of 15 residues. From germline, CDR1 is SGHNT and CDR2 YYREEE (reference sequence). With 2 bases removed from V and 4 bases from J, the gap between germline ends came to 14 bases. DNA for the CDR3: TGTGCCAGCAGCTTAGGCGGTTCTACGGCAGATACGCAGTATTTT. This gives the protein CASSLGGSTADTQYF.

This sequence joins TRBV4-1 and TRBJ2-1; tentatively, D is TRBD1 or TRBD2 (5 bases each). CDR1 and CDR2 from the germline V gene are MGHRA and YSYEKL. The CDR3 has 15 amino acids. V gave up 3 bases and J gave up 0 bases, with 9 bases separating them. As DNA, the CDR3 is TGCGCCAGCAGCCACTCAGGGAGCTCCTACAATGAGCAGTTCTTC. This gives the protein CASSHSGSSYNEQFF.